This T cell receptor (beta chain) originates from a study of blood T cells in healthy people across ages. Overall study: There was about one barcoded beta molecule captured by template switching per two T cells.

The CDR3 contains 15 residues. Germline values: CDR1 MRHNA, CDR2 SNTAGT. J lost 2 bases, V lost 4 bases, and 2 bases had no gene match. Sample-barcoded 5' priming and a J-beta primer mix drove a second PCR of 7 to 11 cycles. From the 5' RACE reads, TCRdb called clonotypes with MiXCR, one entry per CDR3 protein. Of over 450,000 distinct CDR3 sequences listed, approximately 25% are singletons. The data also belong to a second study, concerning T cells of mothers and their children. That study reports: With the M1S primer of the second PCR, sample barcodes and 2-4 random nucleotides were added.

This receptor was identified in a boy between 10 and 17 years old in good health. The specimen was blood. The J gene is TRBJ2-2, the V gene TRBV6-4; 9 bases line up with TRBD2. The CDR3 loop reads CASSASGTNTGELFF. The DNA for the CDR3 is TGTGCCAGCAGTGCTAGCGGGACTAACACCGGGGAGCTGTTTTTT.